This T cell receptor (beta chain) originates from a study of long-term antiretroviral therapy in people with HIV. Assay version v3.0 of immunoSEQ was used, and it was run at survey level. Only in-frame clones appear in the TCRdb table, and some are missing; sequencing was by immunoSEQ multiplex PCR. The sample carries around 7,800 clones, around 74% recorded once. Details on this clone: What it binds is not known.

With 7 bases clipped from V and 6 bases from J, the junction kept 13 bases outside the gene matches. Germline CDR1 reads GTSNPN; CDR2 reads SVGIG (reference sequence). This CDR3 region has 14 residues. General study results and limits: HIV repertoires covered narrower CDR3 length ranges than controls did. Repertoire composition at all time points was dominated by clones that had expanded before ART.

The chain combines TRBV30 with TRBJ2-3, with 7 bases that match TRBD2. This TCR came from a man between 40 and 49 years old with HIV. The specimen comprised unsorted PBMCs, sampled about 0.9 years before starting antiretroviral therapy. In DNA, the CDR3 is TGTGCCTACAGTCAAGCGGGGCTTCGGGATACGCAGTATTTT. Protein product: CAYSQAGLRDTQYF.